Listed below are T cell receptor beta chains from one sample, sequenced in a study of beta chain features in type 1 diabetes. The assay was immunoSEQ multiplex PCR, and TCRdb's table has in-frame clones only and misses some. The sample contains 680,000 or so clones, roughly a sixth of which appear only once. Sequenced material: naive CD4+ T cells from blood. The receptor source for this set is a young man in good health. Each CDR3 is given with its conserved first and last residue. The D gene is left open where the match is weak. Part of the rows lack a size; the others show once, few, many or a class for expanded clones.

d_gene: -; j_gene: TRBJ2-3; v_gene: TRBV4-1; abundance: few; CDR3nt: TGCGCCAGCAGCCAAGATCTGAGACTACCAGATACGCAGTATTTT; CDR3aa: CASSQDLRLPDTQYF
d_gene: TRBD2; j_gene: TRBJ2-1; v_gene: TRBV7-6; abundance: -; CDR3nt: TGTGCCAGCAGCCCGGGACTAGCGGGAGGGCGGCCGAATGAGCAGTTCTTC; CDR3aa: CASSPGLAGGRPNEQFF
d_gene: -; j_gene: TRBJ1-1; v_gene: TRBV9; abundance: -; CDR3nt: TGTGCCAGCAGCCCTCCGGTAAGACAATACGCTGAAGCTTTCTTT; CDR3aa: CASSPPVRQYAEAFF
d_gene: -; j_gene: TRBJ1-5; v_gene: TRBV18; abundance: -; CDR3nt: TGTGCCAGCTCCTTGGATCAGGTCCAGCCCCAGCATTTT; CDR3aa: CASSLDQVQPQHF
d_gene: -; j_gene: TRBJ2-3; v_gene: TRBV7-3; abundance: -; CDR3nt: TGTGCCAGCAGCCGGGGGACAACAGATACGCAGTATTTT; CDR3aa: CASSRGTTDTQYF
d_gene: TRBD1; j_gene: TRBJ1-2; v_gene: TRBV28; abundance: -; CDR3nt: TGTGCCAGCAGTTTAGGTCAGGGGGCCTATGGCTACACCTTC; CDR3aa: CASSLGQGAYGYTF
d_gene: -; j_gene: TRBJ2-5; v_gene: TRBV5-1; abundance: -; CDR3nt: TGCGCCAGCAGCCCCGCAGTCCAGAGTCAGGAGGCCCAGTACTTC; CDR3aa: CASSPAVQSQEAQYF
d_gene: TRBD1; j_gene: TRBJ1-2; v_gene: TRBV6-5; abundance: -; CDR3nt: TGTGCCAGCAGTTACTCCGGGACAGTCTATGGCTACACCTTC; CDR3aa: CASSYSGTVYGYTF
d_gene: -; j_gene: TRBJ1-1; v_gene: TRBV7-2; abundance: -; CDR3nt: TGTGCCAGCAGCTTAGTTAGGACAGCAATGAACACTGAAGCTTTCTTT; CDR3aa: CASSLVRTAMNTEAFF
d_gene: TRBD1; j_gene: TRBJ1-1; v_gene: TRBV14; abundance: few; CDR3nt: TGTGCCAGCAGCCCCGGGACAGGGAGGAACACTGAAGCTTTCTTT; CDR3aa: CASSPGTGRNTEAFF
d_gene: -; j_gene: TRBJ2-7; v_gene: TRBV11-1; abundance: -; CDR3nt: TGTGCCAGCAGCTTATGGGGTTACGAGCAGTACTTC; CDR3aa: CASSLWGYEQYF
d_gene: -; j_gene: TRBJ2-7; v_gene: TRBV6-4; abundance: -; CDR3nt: TGTGCCAGCAGTGATCCCCACGAGCAGTACTTC; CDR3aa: CASSDPHEQYF
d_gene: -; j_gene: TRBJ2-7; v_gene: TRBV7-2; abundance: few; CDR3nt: TGTGCCAGCACCCCAGGGGGACTTCAGTACGAGCAGTACTTC; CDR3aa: CASTPGGLQYEQYF
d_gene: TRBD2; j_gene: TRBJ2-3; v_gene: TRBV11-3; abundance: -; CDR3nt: TGTGCCAGCAGCGAAGCGGGGAACACAGATACGCAGTATTTT; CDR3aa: CASSEAGNTDTQYF
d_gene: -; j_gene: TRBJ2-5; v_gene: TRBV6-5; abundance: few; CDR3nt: TGTGCCAGCAGTTACGGGACAAATAAAGAGACCCAGTACTTC; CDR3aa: CASSYGTNKETQYF
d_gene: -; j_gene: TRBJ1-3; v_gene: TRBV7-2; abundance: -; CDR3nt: TGTGCCAGCAGCTTAGGGCCGATGGGGGGCTCTGGAAACACCATATATTTT; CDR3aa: CASSLGPMGGSGNTIYF
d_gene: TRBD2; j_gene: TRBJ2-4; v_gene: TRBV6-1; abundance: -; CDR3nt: TGTGCCAGCAGTGAAGCGCTTAGCGGGGGGGCCCGAGTAGCCAAAAACATTCAGTACTTC; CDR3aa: CASSEALSGGARVAKNIQYF
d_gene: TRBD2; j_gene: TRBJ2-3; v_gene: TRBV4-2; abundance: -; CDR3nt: TGTGCCAGCAGCCAAGATGGACTAGGGACCGATACGCAGTATTTT; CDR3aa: CASSQDGLGTDTQYF
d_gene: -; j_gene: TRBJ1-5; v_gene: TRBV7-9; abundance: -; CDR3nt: TGTGCCAGCAGCTTAGCGGGCGCAGGGGCGCAGCCCCAGCATTTT; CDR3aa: CASSLAGAGAQPQHF
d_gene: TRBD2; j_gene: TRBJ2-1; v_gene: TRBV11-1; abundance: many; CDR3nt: TGTGCCAGCAGCTTGCGTCTAGCGGGGCACAATGAGCAGTTCTTC; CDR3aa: CASSLRLAGHNEQFF
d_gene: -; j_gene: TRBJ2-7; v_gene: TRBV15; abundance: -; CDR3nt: TGTGCCACCAGCAGAGATCGCGGATACGAGCAGTACTTC; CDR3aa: CATSRDRGYEQYF
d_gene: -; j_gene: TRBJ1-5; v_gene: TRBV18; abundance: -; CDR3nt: TGTGCCAGCTCACCAAATCACCCTCTAATGAGTCAGCCCCAGCATTTT; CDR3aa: CASSPNHPLMSQPQHF